The clone carrying this TCR beta chain was picked up a small number of times. Its matching antigen is unknown. This sample is drawn from a study of response to subunit inactivated influenza vaccine. MiXCR, applied by TCRdb to the RT-PCR reads, yields one record per CDR3 protein. The data contain about 800,000 distinct CDR3 sequences, 21% of them seen just once; the ten biggest clones take up about a tenth. Regarding the study as a whole: The study's authors posited that every seasonal influenza vaccination enlists few new T cells.

The CDR3 contains 14 residues. Germline values: CDR1 SGHTA, CDR2 FQGNSA. V was pared by 2 bases and J by 4 bases, with 8 bases between. The gene calls are TRBV7-2 and TRBJ2-2, with D unclear. The clonotype was recovered from a man aged 50-60 years who received an inactivated influenza vaccine. Material: PBMCs from blood, obtained less than 6 days after vaccination. The CDR3 loop reads CASSLQVGTGELFF. The DNA for the CDR3 is TGTGCCAGCAGCTTACAAGTAGGCACCGGGGAGCTGTTTTTT. The full variable domain, with the rest looked up from reference TRBV7-2 and TRBJ2-2, is GAGVSQSPSNKVTEKGKDVELRCDPISGHTALYWYRQSLGQGLEFLIYFQGNSAPDKSGLPSDRFSAERTGGSVSTLTIQRTQQEDSAVYLCASSLQVGTGELFFGEGSRLTVL.